This TCR beta chain was captured by sequencing in a study of T cell clones after liver transplantation (dated by TCRdb to the late 2010s). Some background on the complete study: Samples were obtained from ITN030ST, a randomized trial in which withdrawal of immunosuppression was attempted within 2 years of liver transplantation. Donor-reactive T cell clones were identified using TCRbeta sequencing after a pre-transplant mixed lymphocyte reaction and were then followed in post-transplant blood. Third party-reactive TCRbeta sequences were also identified from pre-transplant MLRs to serve as an antigen-independent comparator for donor-reactive sequences. Three of the eight recipients were HCV-positive; the others were transplanted for non-autoimmune, non-viral indications. Subjects received no induction therapy and standard immunosuppression until randomization at 12-24 months post-transplant. To count as tolerant, a recipient had to stay completely off immunosuppression for at least one year without liver enzymes climbing beyond twice the upper limit of normal. Blood samples were collected pre-transplant, then pre-randomization ahead of withdrawal, and finally post-randomization once withdrawal had either been completed or failed. A cohort of 8 liver transplant recipients was studied, of whom 3 were classified as tolerant and 5 as non-tolerant.

As concerns this clone: This clone's antigen is unknown. No base-level quality is on record; no much larger clone is a single base apart.

What the research found in general, with its limitations: A greater decline was seen for donor-reactive sequences than for third party-reactive sequences, suggesting partial antigen-specific deletion unrelated to withdrawal success. Conclusions were preliminary, limited by small, heterogeneous patient numbers and non-standardized post-transplant time points. When repertoire turnover was taken into account, detection of donor-reactive sequences was significantly reduced in 7 of 8 subjects for CD4 and in 8 of 8 subjects for CD8. Since no allograft tissue specimens were available, donor-reactive T cells may have migrated into the graft instead of being deleted. A significant post-transplant decrease in circulating donor-reactive CD4 TCRbeta sequences was observed in most of the 8 subjects, irrespective of tolerance or HCV status. In a couple of subjects, low numbers of available donor cells limited the measurable donor-reactive repertoire.

Frozen genomic DNA underwent high-throughput TCRbeta CDR3 sequencing by immunoSEQ, including PCR amplification, mapping, bias correction and internal controls. The original pipeline was this. Productive rearrangements were kept, and unique TCRbeta sequences were defined by CDR3 nucleotide sequence plus V and J gene. For a sequence to be called donor-reactive, it needed a frequency of at least 0.01% and at least 5-fold expansion in CFSE-low cells compared with unstimulated pre-transplant cells. Minimum frequency thresholds were set for each subject based on the unstimulated sample with the lowest template count, ensuring at least 90% detection power. Jensen-Shannon divergence between the top 1000 TCRbeta sequences after and before transplant was used to measure repertoire turnover. Two-sided Fisher's exact tests were used to test for changes in how often donor-reactive sequences were detected. This immuneACCESS table, as held by TCRdb, lists in-frame sequences with V and J called but not all clones. Of the missing ones, under half trace to an unresolved V gene in checked studies; the others have no known cause. Clone size and the V and J calls come from that table; the DNA yielded D and trimming. The table for this sample lists 50,000 to 60,000 clones; 70% of them were counted only once. The ten top clones hold roughly 2.8% of the sample.

Unstimulated PBMCs, after thawing, were stained for CD3, CD4 and CD8 and then FACS-sorted into CD3+CD4+ and CD3+CD8+ populations. Randomization to immunosuppression withdrawal applied to every one of the 8 studied subjects. The Qiagen DNeasy Blood and Tissue Kit was used for isolation of genomic DNA. Cut back by 5 bases and 9 bases, the V and J ends lie 13 bases apart. Sequences SGHDN (CDR1) and FVKESK (CDR2) are obtained from the germline V gene. The CDR3 sequence holds 12 residues, the cysteine and phenylalanine included. CDR3 DNA only is kept here, 36 bases in frame from base 1. Source: CD4+ T cells from blood, taken at the approximately 16-month timepoint. The source of this sequence is a human patient who received a liver transplant. Some T cells seen after a transplant may have their origin in the graft donor. The rearranged segments are TRBV14 and TRBJ1-2, with no D gene named confidently. The CDR3 region has the sequence CASSSRRSSYTF. In nucleotide form, the sequence is TGTGCCAGCAGCTCACGTAGGAGCAGCTACACCTTC.